The T cell receptor beta chain under discussion was sequenced for a study of blood T cell repertoires in COVID-19. This CDR3 has 15 residues. The ends were cut back, 0 bases at V and 3 bases at J, with 12 bases in the middle. The germline CDR1 and CDR2 sequences are SGHNT and YYREEE (reference sequence). The repertoire was sequenced with immunoSEQ multiplex PCR; TCRdb's copy has only in-frame clones and lacks some. The table shows over 150,000 clones, with more than 65% occurring only once. The J gene is TRBJ1-2, the V gene TRBV5-4; unclear D gene. This clonotype was sampled from a man aged 70-80 years with active or convalescent COVID-19. The specimen sequenced was peripheral blood. The CDR3 sequence is CASSLDPPRDYGYTF. Here the CDR3 DNA reads TGTGCCAGCAGCTTGGACCCCCCCCGGGACTATGGCTACACCTTC.